The TCR beta chain under discussion was sequenced for a study of cytomegalovirus exposure and HLA in healthy donors. This clone was seen only a few times. Vbeta (60) and Jbeta (13) primers were used in the PCR. Produced via immunoSEQ multiplex PCR; TCRdb's table is partial and in-frame only. There are more than 80,000 clones in the sample; 60% to 80% occur only once, and about 2.5% lies in the top ten. Material for sequencing was PBMCs. The receptor's source is a man aged 40-55 years in good health and CMV-seronegative.

The CDR3 loop is CASSRTSGGAPLPASYEQYF. CDR3 coding DNA: TGTGCCAGCTCACGCACTAGCGGGGGGGCCCCGCTGCCTGCTTCCTACGAGCAGTACTTC. The rearrangement links TRBV18 to TRBJ2-7, with 13 bases aligning to TRBD2. Germline CDR1 is KGHSH and CDR2 is LQKENI. The V gene end was trimmed by 4 bases and the J gene end by 1 base; junction bases not matched to a gene: 16. The CDR3 covers 20 residues.